The sequence of this T cell receptor (beta chain) was determined in a study of T cells expressing NK-cell markers (dated by TCRdb to 2018 to 2020). Background on the whole study: In sorted CD3+CD56+NKG2C+, CD3+CD56+NKG2C- and CD3+CD56-NKG2C+ T-cell subsets from 7 or 8 donors, TCR beta-chain repertoires were profiled. Of the eight sequenced donors, seven were found to be HCMV-seropositive and one was found to be HCMV-seronegative. Randomly selected healthy volunteers, three men and five women, were used as the eight sequenced donors. Libraries were sequenced as 2 x 150 bp reads on Illumina HiSeq 2000/2500, MiSeq or NextSeq. General study outcomes and caveats: In six donors, the dominant CD3+CD56+NKG2C+ clonotypes ranked among the top 10 CD8+ clonotypes, making up about 1.0-7.0% of CD8+ T cells. Those dominant clonotypes were again the most abundant among CD3+CD56-NKG2C+ cells in a few donors, at roughly 25-65%. It remained unclear whether the expanded NKG2C-expressing T cell clones were specific for HCMV antigens.

As regards this clonotype: The target of this receptor is not known.

CDR1 and CDR2 are read off the germline V gene (reference sequence) as SGHKS and YYEKEE. Inclusive of the bounding cysteine and phenylalanine, the CDR3 is 16 residues long. This entry has no DNA. HCMV-specific IgG was detected in serum with a commercial ELISA kit to determine HCMV serostatus. Ficoll density gradient centrifugation was used to isolate peripheral blood mononuclear cells from blood. Sequencing instrument: Illumina HiSeq 2000. TCR beta cDNA libraries were prepared using 5'RACE template switching, which introduced a universal primer site and unique molecular identifiers. cDNA synthesis was primed from the TCR beta constant segment and was followed by two successive PCR amplification steps. In the paper's pipeline: MIGEC handled demultiplexing of the reads and grouping by UMI, while MiTCR was used to assemble and quantify clonotypes. Only TCR cDNA sequences supported by at least two reads were kept to exclude erroneous sequences. Downstream repertoire analysis used the tcR package, and clonotypes were matched across fractions by CDR3 nucleotide sequence plus V segment. Antigen specificity was annotated against VDJdb with VDJmatch, allowing one amino acid substitution in CDR3. Based on TCRdb reprocessing of the reads, there is one entry per CDR3 protein sequence, and DNA is missing. The V and J calls and clone size are TCRdb's, not the authors'. The table kept for this sample lists roughly 160,000 distinct CDR3 sequences. The top ten clones comprise approximately 17% of the sample.

This receptor chain uses TRBV5-5 and TRBJ1-1; TCRdb's assignment of TRBD1 cannot be checked, as there is no DNA. The sample consisted of blood T cells: a sorted CD56 or NKG2C T cell subset, CD4+ or CD8+ T cells, or bulk PBMC T cells (not recorded which). This receptor was taken from a woman between 18 and 70 years old in good health. This receptor has the CDR3 CASSLRQGAQNTEAFF.